This T cell receptor beta chain was identified during a study of neurological immune-mediated disorders. Time point specified: longitudinal time-point 3. Each CDR3 protein is one row after TCRdb ran MiXCR on the 5' RACE reads. This sample has 95,000 to 110,000 distinct CDR3 sequences, with 10% to 13% found just once. The sample holds many counts of this clonotype. The V and J ends lost 4 bases and 5 bases, in that order; junction bases with no gene match: 7. Germline loops: CDR1 MNHEY, CDR2 SMNVEV (reference sequence). This CDR3 contains 15 residues. This TCR came from a female donor with HTLV-1-associated myelopathy (HAM/TSP). Sequences were obtained from PBMCs. V usage is TRBV27 and J usage is TRBJ2-7, with TRBD1 identical over 11 bases. CDR3 DNA sequence: TGTGCCAGCAGTTCACCGGGACAGGGGGTTCACGAGCAGTACTTC. It translates to CASSSPGQGVHEQYF.